The clone carrying this T cell receptor beta chain was seen once. The CDR3 covers 14 residues. CDR1 is SGHRS and CDR2 is YFSETQ in the germline V gene. Unmatched junction bases numbered 3, after V lost 3 bases and J lost 3 bases. The data belong to a study of control samples from healthy donors and cancer patients. The repertoire was sequenced with immunoSEQ multiplex PCR; TCRdb's copy has only in-frame clones and lacks some. Counted here are roughly 150,000 clones, roughly nine tenths occurring once; the ten biggest clones make up over 4.5%. The specimen sequenced was blood. This sequence was found in a man younger than 45 in good health. The chain couples TRBV5-1 to TRBJ2-7, with 10 bases aligning to TRBD1. Here the CDR3 reads CASSYRTGGYEQYF. In nucleotides, the CDR3 is TGCGCCAGCAGCTATAGGACAGGGGGCTACGAGCAGTACTTC.